The 24 T cell receptor beta chains reported below all come from one sample, sequenced in a study of cytomegalovirus exposure and HLA in healthy donors. It was with 60 Vbeta and 13 Jbeta primers that the PCR ran. Assay used: immunoSEQ multiplex PCR; TCRdb lists only in-frame clones, some missing. Here the sample spans about 160,000 clones, 80% to 90% being singletons. The material sequenced was PBMCs. All receptors derive from a man aged 45-65 years in good health and CMV-seropositive.

The chain uses TRBV28 and TRBJ2-2, with TRBD1 identical over 7 bases. The CDR3 has 14 amino acids. J was trimmed by 3 bases and V by 5 bases; bases with no gene match: 3. Germline loops: CDR1 MDHEN, CDR2 SYDVKM. The CDR3 here is CASSPGTDTGELFF. The DNA for the CDR3 is TGTGCCAGCAGTCCCGGGACAGACACCGGGGAGCTGTTTTTT. The entire variable domain, with the rest obtained from reference TRBV28 and TRBJ2-2, is as follows: DVKVTQSSRYLVKRTGEKVFLECVQDMDHENMFWYRQDPGLGLRLIYFSYDVKMKEKGDIPEGYSVSREKKERFSLILESASTNQTSMYLCASSPGTDTGELFFGEGSRLTVL.

The genes are TRBV10-3 and TRBJ2-7, with TRBD1 identical over 9 bases. CDR3 size: 14 residues. The ends lost 0 bases at V and 7 bases at J; junction bases unmatched: 4. Germline loops: CDR1 ENHRY, CDR2 SYGVKD. Written as DNA, the CDR3 is TGTGCCATCAGTGAGTCCCGGGACAGGGAAGAGCAGTACTTC. Translated, it gives CAISESRDREEQYF.

In its sample, this clone was seen a few times. The chain links TRBV5-4 to TRBJ1-1; perhaps TRBD1 as D (6 bases). CDR1 SGHNT and CDR2 YYREEE come from the germline V gene (reference sequence). This CDR3 has 16 amino acids. Trimming took off 1 base at V and 2 bases at J, with 15 bases between the two ends. CDR3 DNA sequence: TGTGCCAGCAGCTTGCGGGCGGGGGCAGGTAACACTGAAGCTTTCTTT. Residues: CASSLRAGAGNTEAFF.

V is TRBV7-3 and J is TRBJ2-3, with a tentative D call TRBD2 (5 bases). The V end was cut by 0 bases, the J end by 0 bases, with 16 bases between. The CDR3 loop spans 18 amino acids. Per germline, CDR1 SGHTA and CDR2 FQGTGA. CDR3 loop: CASSLTPSRGISTDTQYF. DNA for the CDR3: TGTGCCAGCAGCTTAACGCCTTCTCGGGGTATTAGCACAGATACGCAGTATTTT.

This clone was seen only a few times. Here the CDR3 reads CASNQRVVNQPQHF. CDR3 in DNA: TGTGCCAGCAACCAGAGGGTTGTCAATCAGCCCCAGCATTTT. The V call is TRBV28, the J call TRBJ1-5, with no clear D. Trimming took off 7 bases at V and 3 bases at J, with 13 bases between the two ends. The CDR3 has 14 amino acids. Germline V gene lookup returns CDR1 MDHEN and CDR2 SYDVKM.

The chain recombines TRBV15 with TRBJ2-7, with 11 bases fitting TRBD1. V dropped 0 bases and J dropped 4; count of bases not matched to a gene: 2. CDR3 size: 15 residues. Germline V gives CDR1 LNHNV, CDR2 YYDKDF (reference sequence). The CDR3 sequence is CATSRDGQGAYEQYF. The CDR3 DNA reads TGTGCCACCAGCAGAGATGGACAGGGGGCATACGAGCAGTACTTC.

V usage is TRBV11-2 and J usage is TRBJ2-1; D might be TRBD2 (5 bases). V was trimmed by 1 base and J by 6 bases, leaving 7 bases between them. Germline loops: CDR1 SGHAT, CDR2 FQNNGV. The CDR3 loop spans 13 amino acids. The CDR3 DNA reads as TGTGCCAGCAGCTTAGTCCTAGCCAATGAGCAGTTCTTC. Translated, it gives CASSLVLANEQFF.

J is TRBJ1-4 and V is TRBV28, with D possibly TRBD1 on 5 matching bases. This CDR3 region has 15 residues. Trimming shortened V by 5 bases and J by 5 bases, and 15 bases separated the two germline ends. Germline V lookup: CDR1 MDHEN, CDR2 SYDVKM. The CDR3 DNA follows: TGTGCCAGCAGTCCCCCTCAGGGCACCAATGAAAAACTGTTTTTT. Translated, it gives CASSPPQGTNEKLFF.

The chain links TRBV4-3 to TRBJ1-2; the D gene is possibly TRBD1 (6 bases). CDR1 is LGHNA, CDR2 YSLEER, per germline. The CDR3 is 15 residues long. Trimming took 1 base from V and 5 from J, leaving 14 bases between them. The CDR3 region is CASSQGSAGAYGYTF. CDR3 DNA: TGCGCCAGCAGCCAAGGGTCGGCAGGGGCGTATGGCTACACCTTC.

This chain joins TRBV5-1 and TRBJ2-7; D is uncertain. The V end was cut by 2 bases, the J end by 3 bases, with 12 bases between. This CDR3 contains 14 residues. CDR1 and CDR2 from the germline V gene are SGHRS and YFSETQ. DNA for the CDR3: TGCGCCAGCAGCTTTACACTACCGAACTACGAGCAGTACTTC. Translating it yields CASSFTLPNYEQYF. The full variable domain, completed using reference TRBV5-1 and TRBJ2-7, is KAGVTQTPRYLIKTRGQQVTLSCSPISGHRSVSWYQQTPGQGLQFLFEYFSETQRNKGNFPGRFSGRQFSNSRSEMNVSTLELGDSALYLCASSFTLPNYEQYFGPGTRLTVT.

The J gene is TRBJ2-5, the V gene TRBV4-3; possible D gene TRBD1, 6 bases. In germline, CDR1 is LGHNA, CDR2 YSLEER. There are 14 residues in the CDR3. V was cut by 4 bases and J by 5 bases, with 14 bases left in between. CDR3 bases: TGCGCCAGCAGCCTGGACAGCCTTGGGGAGACCCAGTACTTC. Translated, it gives CASSLDSLGETQYF.

The chain employs TRBV6-5 and TRBJ1-6, with TRBD1 matching over 11 bases. This CDR3 is built from 14 residues. Trimming at V came to 6 bases and at J to 10 bases, leaving 5 bases not matched to a gene. Germline V gives CDR1 MNHEY, CDR2 SVGAGI. The CDR3 here is CASRGTGGNSPLHF. The CDR3, as DNA: TGTGCCAGCAGAGGGACAGGGGGTAACTCACCCCTCCACTTT.

The V call is TRBV28, the J call TRBJ2-7; a possible D gene is TRBD2 (5 bases). V was trimmed by 6 bases and J by 4 bases, leaving 10 bases between them. CDR3 length equals 12 residues. Germline V lookup: CDR1 MDHEN, CDR2 SYDVKM. The CDR3 nucleotides are TGTGCCAGCAGCCGATGGAGGTACGAGCAGTACTTC. Translated, it gives CASSRWRYEQYF.

The rearrangement joins TRBV9 to TRBJ1-1, with 8 bases that match TRBD1. The CDR3 is 14 amino acids. With 4 bases clipped from V and 6 bases from J, the junction kept 8 bases outside the gene matches. Germline-derived CDR1 and CDR2 are SGDLS and YYNGEE. CDR3 sequence (DNA): TGTGCCAGCAGCCGACAGGGGACAATGCCTGAAGCTTTCTTT. Protein: CASSRQGTMPEAFF. Looking up the rest from reference TRBV9 and TRBJ1-1 gives the full variable domain: DSGVTQTPKHLITATGQRVTLRCSPRSGDLSVYWYQQSLDQGLQFLIQYYNGEERAKGNILERFSAQQFPDLHSELNLSSLELGDSALYFCASSRQGTMPEAFFGQGTRLTVV.

The V call is TRBV19, the J call TRBJ2-3; D is ambiguous. CDR1 and CDR2 from the germline V gene are LNHDA and SQIVND (reference sequence). V gave up 3 bases and J gave up 4 bases, with 5 bases separating them. The CDR3 sequence is 12 residues long. The CDR3 nucleotides are TGTGCCAGTAGTATGGGCCCAGATACGCAGTATTTT. The encoded protein is CASSMGPDTQYF.

The CDR3 protein is CASSGGTGVGTQYF. CDR3 nucleotide sequence: TGTGCCAGCAGCGGTGGGACAGGGGTGGGGACCCAGTACTTC. This chain connects TRBV5-6 to TRBJ2-5; 10 bases are a match to TRBD1. The CDR3 is 14 residues long. Germline V gene data show CDR1 as SGHDT and CDR2 as YYEEEE. V was pared by 4 bases and J by 7 bases, with 7 bases of the junction left unmatched.

This chain connects TRBV7-6 to TRBJ1-1; tentative D call: TRBD1 (5 bases). CDR3 length: 14 amino acids. Germline loops: CDR1 SGHVS, CDR2 FNYEAQ. V lost 2 bases to trimming and J lost 1 base, with 8 bases between them. Written as DNA, the CDR3 is TGTGCCAGCAGCTTATCAGGGCCGAACACTGAAGCTTTCTTT. Its translation is CASSLSGPNTEAFF.

This sequence joins TRBV7-3 and TRBJ2-7; tentative D call: TRBD1 (5 bases). In germline, CDR1 is SGHTA, CDR2 FQGTGA. This CDR3 contains 14 residues. Trimming took off 3 bases at V and 2 bases at J, with 11 bases between the two ends. The CDR3 nucleotides read TGTGCCAGCAGCTTTGGATCAGGGCCCTACGAGCAGTACTTC. This translates into CASSFGSGPYEQYF.

The chain recombines TRBV7-2 with TRBJ2-7, with D tentatively TRBD1 (5 bases). This CDR3 is built from 12 residues. The V and J ends lost 4 bases and 8 bases respectively, with 12 bases between them. Germline values: CDR1 SGHTA, CDR2 FQGNSA. CDR3 in amino acids: CASSSTAPQQYF. The CDR3 bases are TGTGCCAGCAGCTCGACAGCTCCCCAGCAGTACTTC.

This chain uses TRBV15 with TRBJ2-6, with D possibly being TRBD1 (5 bases). The CDR3 consists of 16 residues. Germline V gene lookup returns CDR1 LNHNV and CDR2 YYDKDF (reference sequence). V was trimmed by 0 bases and J by 4 bases, leaving 10 bases between them. The CDR3 bases are TGTGCCACCAGCAGAGATAGGGGTTCCGGGGCCAACGTCCTGACTTTC. Translating gives CATSRDRGSGANVLTF. Filled out from reference TRBV15 and TRBJ2-6, the complete variable domain reads DAMVIQNPRYQVTQFGKPVTLSCSQTLNHNVMYWYQQKSSQAPKLLFHYYDKDFNNEADTPDNFQSRRPNTSFCFLDIRSPGLGDTAMYLCATSRDRGSGANVLTFGAGSRLTVL.

The gene calls are TRBV19 and TRBJ2-5, with a possible D match to TRBD2 (6 bases). Matching the DNA end better, TRBJ2-7 makes the J call doubtful. Germline V gene data show CDR1 as LNHDA and CDR2 as SQIVND (reference sequence). The CDR3 spans 13 residues. The CDR3, as DNA: TGTGCCAGTAGTTGGGGGGAATCCTACGAGCAGTACTTC. This sequence encodes CASSWGESYEQYF.

This CDR3 reads CASSQGRVGQETQYF. CDR3 nucleotides: TGTGCCAGCAGCCAAGGCCGGGTGGGCCAAGAGACCCAGTACTTC. The rearrangement links TRBV4-2 to TRBJ2-5; unclear D gene. The V gene's germline CDR1 is LGHNA and CDR2 YNFKEQ. The germline V and J ends were trimmed by 1 base and 1 base, with 10 bases remaining between them. This CDR3 has 15 residues.

This clone was found a few times. The rearrangement joins TRBV18 to TRBJ2-4; tentatively, D is TRBD1 (6 bases). Germline V gene data show CDR1 as KGHSH and CDR2 as LQKENI. The CDR3 length is 15 residues. Trimming took off 1 base at V and 9 bases at J, with 16 bases between the two ends. The CDR3 here is CASSPHPGAEGIQYF. The CDR3 DNA follows: TGTGCCAGCTCACCACACCCAGGGGCTGAAGGCATTCAGTACTTC. Filled out from reference TRBV18 and TRBJ2-4, the complete variable domain reads NAGVMQNPRHLVRRRGQEARLRCSPMKGHSHVYWYRQLPEEGLKFMVYLQKENIIDESGMPKERFSAEFPKEGPSILRIQQVVRGDSAAYFCASSPHPGAEGIQYFGAGTRLSVL.

The gene calls are TRBV28 and TRBJ1-5; 8 bases fit TRBD1. Germline assignment: CDR1 MDHEN and CDR2 SYDVKM. CDR3 size: 16 residues. The V and J ends lost 5 bases and 4 bases, in that order; junction bases with no gene match: 10. The CDR3 here is CASSNAGTGENQPQHF. The CDR3 DNA reads TGTGCCAGCAGTAATGCAGGGACAGGAGAGAATCAGCCCCAGCATTTT. Supplemented by reference TRBV28 and TRBJ1-5, the full variable domain reads DVKVTQSSRYLVKRTGEKVFLECVQDMDHENMFWYRQDPGLGLRLIYFSYDVKMKEKGDIPEGYSVSREKKERFSLILESASTNQTSMYLCASSNAGTGENQPQHFGDGTRLSIL.